The clone carrying this T cell receptor (beta chain) has a count of ten or more. Its antigen is currently unknown. These data are taken from a study of T cell repertoires in cytomegalovirus infection. At the level of the study: Public signatures in TCR beta pointed to CMV infection and matching HLA type. Points from the study as a whole: Frequencies of public TCR beta families were cumulated, and this identified carriers of CMV plus the relevant HLA. It was HLA-C-restricted CMV-specific TCR beta clonotypes that dominated the response ex vivo.

Trimming removed 5 bases from V and 3 bases from J, with 16 bases in between. CDR3 length equals 15 residues. Germline lookup yields CDR1 SGHTA and CDR2 FQGNSA. TCRdb reprocessed the reads via MiXCR and lists one record per CDR3 protein. The table shows over 300,000 distinct CDR3 sequences, with more than 8% occurring only once. The receptor was derived from a human donor in good health (CMV status not recorded). Some clones in this sample may be carry-over from other donors' samples. The sample comprised PBMCs. The chain couples TRBV7-2 to TRBJ2-5, with D maybe TRBD2 (5 bases). CDR3 bases: TGTGCCAGCAGCCCAGCCTTACGGAGGAAAGAGACCCAGTACTTC. This encodes CASSPALRRKETQYF.